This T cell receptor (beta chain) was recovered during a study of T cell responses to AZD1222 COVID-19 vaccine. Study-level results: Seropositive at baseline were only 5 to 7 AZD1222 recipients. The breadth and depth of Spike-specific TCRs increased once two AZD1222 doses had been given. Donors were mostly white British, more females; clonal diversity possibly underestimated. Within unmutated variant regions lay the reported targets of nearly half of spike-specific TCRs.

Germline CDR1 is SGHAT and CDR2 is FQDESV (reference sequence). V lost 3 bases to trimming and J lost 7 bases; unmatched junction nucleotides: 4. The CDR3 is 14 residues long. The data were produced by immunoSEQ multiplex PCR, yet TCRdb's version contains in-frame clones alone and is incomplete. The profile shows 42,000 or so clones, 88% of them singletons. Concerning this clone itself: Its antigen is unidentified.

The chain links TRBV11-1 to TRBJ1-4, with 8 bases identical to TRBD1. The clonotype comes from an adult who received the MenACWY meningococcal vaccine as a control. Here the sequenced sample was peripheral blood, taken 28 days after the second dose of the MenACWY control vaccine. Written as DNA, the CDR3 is TGTGCCAGCAGCTTGACAGGGGCGGGTGAAAAACTGTTTTTT. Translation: CASSLTGAGEKLFF.